This T cell receptor (beta chain) was retrieved from a study of cytomegalovirus exposure and HLA in healthy donors. Study observations and caveats: Generally TCR sequences proved uncommon, though certain public TCRs appeared in numerous donors. A prior analysis recorded that most TCR beta V segments were productive about 90% or about 30% of the time.

Note on this clone: What it binds is unknown.

CDR1 and CDR2 from the germline V gene are SGHRS and YFSETQ. Trimming removed 2 bases from V and 4 bases from J, with 8 bases in between. CDR3 length equals 13 residues. Both 60 Vbeta primers and 13 Jbeta primers went into the PCR. This table comes from immunoSEQ multiplex PCR, and its TCRdb copy is limited to in-frame clones, with some not included. The sample lists roughly 120,000 clones, 65% to 85% occurring once. V gene TRBV5-1 combines with J gene TRBJ2-3; D is unresolved. The sample taken for sequencing was PBMCs. The sequence derives from a man aged 45-65 years in good health and CMV-seronegative. CDR3 in amino acids: CASSFYSSDTQYF. CDR3 DNA: TGCGCCAGCAGCTTCTATAGCTCAGATACGCAGTATTTT.